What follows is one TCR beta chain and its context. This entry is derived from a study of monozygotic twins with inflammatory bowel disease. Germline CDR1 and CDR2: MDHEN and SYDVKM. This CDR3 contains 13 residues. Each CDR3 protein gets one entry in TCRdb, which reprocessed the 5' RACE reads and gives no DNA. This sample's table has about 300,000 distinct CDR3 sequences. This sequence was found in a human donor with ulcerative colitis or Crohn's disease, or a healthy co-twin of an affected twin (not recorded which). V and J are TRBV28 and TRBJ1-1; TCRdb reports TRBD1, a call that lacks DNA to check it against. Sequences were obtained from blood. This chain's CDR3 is CAITGGLNTEAFF. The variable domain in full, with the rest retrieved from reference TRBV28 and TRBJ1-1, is DVKVTQSSRYLVKRTGEKVFLECVQDMDHENMFWYRQDPGLGLRLIYFSYDVKMKEKGDIPEGYSVSREKKERFSLILESASTNQTSMYLCAITGGLNTEAFFGQGTRLTVV.